These 29 T cell receptor beta chains share one sample of origin, sequenced in a study of beta chain features in type 1 diabetes. Reverse transcribing all isolated RNA meant expressed TCRB transcripts were sequenced. Profiled with immunoSEQ multiplex PCR; TCRdb holds only in-frame clones, not every one. The repertoire holds about 150,000 clones, with over 8.5% as singletons. The source material was central memory CD4+ T cells from blood. Receptors originate from a man aged 18 to 29 in good health.

The chain is built from TRBV29-1 and TRBJ2-5; a weak D match, TRBD1 (7 bases). The J call may be in error: the DNA end matches TRBJ2-7 better. The CDR3 contains 13 residues. The V gene's germline CDR1 is SQVTM and CDR2 ANQGSEA. Here the CDR3 reads CSVTGRYAYEQYF. CDR3 DNA sequence: TGCAGCGTGACAGGGAGGTATGCGTACGAGCAGTACTTC.

This clone was detected ten times or more. V usage is TRBV4-2 and J usage is TRBJ2-1, with 7 bases fitting TRBD2. The CDR3 covers 14 residues. Trimming removed 4 bases from V and 7 bases from J; junction bases left unmatched: 7. Germline assignment: CDR1 LGHNA and CDR2 YNFKEQ. The CDR3 here is CASSPPTSRNEQFF. The CDR3 region has the DNA TGTGCCAGCAGCCCTCCGACTAGCAGGAATGAGCAGTTCTTC.

This clone was seen a handful of times. This rearrangement joins TRBV30 to TRBJ1-3; unclear D gene. This CDR3 spans 13 amino acids. V lost 4 bases to trimming and J lost 0 bases, with 7 bases between them. Germline CDR1 reads GTSNPN; CDR2 reads SVGIG (reference sequence). CDR3 loop: CAWIRFSGNTIYF. For the CDR3, the DNA is TGTGCCTGGATCAGGTTCTCTGGAAACACCATATATTTT.

This clone was detected only a few times. This chain joins TRBV2 and TRBJ2-1; TRBD2 is a possible D gene (5 bases). The length of the CDR3 is 14 residues. The V end was cut by 7 bases, the J end by 8 bases, with 18 bases between. Germline loops: CDR1 SNHLY, CDR2 FYNNEI. CDR3 protein: CASTKLASSHEQFF. CDR3 DNA sequence: TGTGCCAGCACGAAGCTAGCAAGCTCTCATGAGCAGTTCTTC.

This clone was seen ten or more times. The chain combines TRBV11-2 with TRBJ2-7, with TRBD2 as a possible D gene (6 bases). Germline loops: CDR1 SGHAT, CDR2 FQNNGV. V dropped 3 bases and J dropped 4 bases, with 10 bases sitting between them. The CDR3 extends over 13 amino acids. CDR3 nucleotides: TGTGCCAGCAGCTTGAACAGCGGGTACGAGCAGTACTTC. Amino acids: CASSLNSGYEQYF.

This rearrangement joins TRBV7-2 to TRBJ2-7, with 7 positions matching TRBD1. The J segment lost 2 bases and the V segment lost 5 bases, leaving 18 bases of the junction unmatched. The CDR3 totals 18 residues. Per the germline V gene, CDR1 is SGHTA and CDR2 is FQGNSA. CDR3: CASSQDLQRTGAAYEQYF. Written as DNA, the CDR3 is TGTGCCAGCAGCCAAGATCTACAGCGGACAGGAGCGGCCTACGAGCAGTACTTC. Together with reference TRBV7-2 and TRBJ2-7, the CDR3 gives the full variable domain: GAGVSQSPSNKVTEKGKDVELRCDPISGHTALYWYRQSLGQGLEFLIYFQGNSAPDKSGLPSDRFSAERTGGSVSTLTIQRTQQEDSAVYLCASSQDLQRTGAAYEQYFGPGTRLTVT.

In this sample, this clone turned up a few times. The V and J genes are TRBV9 and TRBJ2-1; 11 bases are a match to TRBD1. J lost 7 bases, V lost 4 bases, and 7 bases had no gene match. Germline values: CDR1 SGDLS, CDR2 YYNGEE. The CDR3 spans 15 residues. CDR3 bases: TGTGCCAGCAGCACAGGACAGGGGGCTTCGAATGAGCAGTTCTTC. Protein product: CASSTGQGASNEQFF.

This clone was seen a few times. The chain is built from TRBV9 and TRBJ2-1; D might be TRBD1 (6 bases). The CDR3 length is 15 residues. CDR1 and CDR2 from the germline V gene are SGDLS and YYNGEE. Deletions cut 0 bases from V and 5 bases from J, with 12 bases between. The CDR3 spells CASSVAGTWDNEQFF. The CDR3 bases are TGTGCCAGCAGCGTAGCTGGGACATGGGACAATGAGCAGTTCTTC. Full variable domain (outside the CDR3, taken from reference TRBV9 and TRBJ2-1): DSGVTQTPKHLITATGQRVTLRCSPRSGDLSVYWYQQSLDQGLQFLIQYYNGEERAKGNILERFSAQQFPDLHSELNLSSLELGDSALYFCASSVAGTWDNEQFFGPGTRLTVL.

This clone has only a few counts. The V gene is TRBV19, the J gene TRBJ2-3; 9 bases are shared with TRBD1. Losses at the gene ends were 5 bases for V and 5 bases for J; bases not matched to a gene: 11. This CDR3 comprises 16 residues. Germline CDR1 is LNHDA and CDR2 is SQIVND (reference sequence). The CDR3 DNA sequence: TGTGCCAGTAGTCCGTCAGCTACAGGGGGCGGAGATACGCAGTATTTT. Its translation: CASSPSATGGGDTQYF.

DNA of the CDR3: TGTGCCAGCAGCCCGATGAGGATGAATCAGCCCCAGCATTTT. Its translation: CASSPMRMNQPQHF. The chain links TRBV6-5 to TRBJ1-5; no firm D call. This CDR3 has 14 amino acids. Germline lookup yields CDR1 MNHEY and CDR2 SVGAGI. Trimming removed 6 bases at V and 4 bases at J, with 13 bases between.

The chain carries TRBV2 and TRBJ2-7, with TRBD1 identical over 9 bases. V lost 7 bases and J lost 4; bases outside the gene matches: 5. Germline-derived CDR1 and CDR2 are SNHLY and FYNNEI. CDR3 length: 13 residues. The chain's CDR3 is CASMGTGRYEQYF. CDR3 sequence (DNA): TGTGCCAGCATGGGGACAGGGAGATACGAGCAGTACTTC.

Many counts were recorded for this clone. The chain employs TRBV28 and TRBJ2-1, with 7 bases identical to TRBD2. Per the germline V gene, CDR1 is MDHEN and CDR2 is SYDVKM. V shed 8 bases and J 2 bases; nucleotides not matched to a gene: 9. The CDR3 sequence is 15 residues long. In nucleotides, the CDR3 is TGTGCCAGCGTCCCACTCAGCGGGGCCTACAATGAGCAGTTCTTC. Its translation is CASVPLSGAYNEQFF.

This clone was seen a few times. The chain uses TRBV5-6 and TRBJ2-3; D unresolved. The length of the CDR3 is 15 residues. Germline lookup yields CDR1 SGHDT and CDR2 YYEEEE. V gave up 1 base and J gave up 2 bases, with 11 bases separating them. The CDR3 sequence: CASSLRRSDTDTQYF. The CDR3 DNA follows: TGTGCCAGCAGCTTGAGACGGTCTGACACAGATACGCAGTATTTT. The full variable domain, in which reference TRBV5-6 and TRBJ2-3 provide the parts outside the CDR3, is DAGVTQSPTHLIKTRGQQVTLRCSPKSGHDTVSWYQQALGQGPQFIFQYYEEEERQRGNFPDRFSGHQFPNYSSELNVNALLLGDSALYLCASSLRRSDTDTQYFGPGTRLTVL.

The chain recombines TRBV7-2 with TRBJ2-1; 9 bases match TRBD2. The junction had 4 bases not matched to a gene; V was cut back by 5 bases and J by 2 bases. This CDR3 spans 15 amino acids. The V gene's germline CDR1 is SGHTA and CDR2 FQGNSA. This CDR3 reads CASSTRTSAYNEQFF. DNA of the CDR3: TGTGCCAGCAGCACCCGGACTAGCGCCTACAATGAGCAGTTCTTC.

CDR3 sequence reads: CASSQDLYGNTIYF. The CDR3 DNA sequence: TGCGCCAGCAGCCAAGATTTATATGGAAACACCATATATTTT. V usage is TRBV4-3 and J usage is TRBJ1-3; D uncertain. Germline V lookup: CDR1 LGHNA, CDR2 YSLEER. Deletions cut 0 bases from V and 3 bases from J, with 6 bases between. The CDR3 is 14 amino acids.

This rearrangement joins TRBV28 to TRBJ1-1; TRBD1 aligns across 7 bases. The V gene end was trimmed by 6 bases and the J gene end by 1 base; junction bases not matched to a gene: 5. The CDR3 spans 14 residues. The germline V gene has CDR1 MDHEN and CDR2 SYDVKM. The CDR3 protein is CASRRDSGNTEAFF. CDR3 coding DNA: TGTGCCAGCAGGCGGGACAGTGGGAACACTGAAGCTTTCTTT.

This clone occurred a few times. V gene TRBV29-1 combines with J gene TRBJ1-2; no reliable D call. The CDR3 covers 9 residues. V was pared by 6 bases and J by 7 bases, with 6 bases between. The germline V gene has CDR1 SQVTM and CDR2 ANQGSEA. CDR3 in DNA: TGCAGCGTCAACCCTGGCTACACCTTC. It encodes CSVNPGYTF.

A few counts support this clone. V and J are TRBV12-2 and TRBJ2-2. TRBV12-2 corresponds to a pseudogene. The CDR3 totals 19 residues. The CDR3 reads CASRLVDMGIDWGTGELFF. The CDR3 DNA reads TGTGCAAGTCGCTTAGTGGATATGGGCATTGACTGGGGCACCGGGGAGCTGTTTTTT.

This clone was seen more than once but under ten times. One junction end does not reproduce the germline sequence, and a read error may be involved. The rearrangement links TRBV10-3 to TRBJ2-2; a weak D match, TRBD2 (6 bases). Germline values: CDR1 ENHRY, CDR2 SYGVKD. CDR3 length: 15 residues. CDR3 sequence reads: CAISESGTPTGELFF. Written as DNA, the CDR3 is TGTGCCATCAGCGAGTCCGGGACTCCCACCGGGGAGCTGTTTTTT.

This clone was observed a few times. The V gene is TRBV6-5, the J gene TRBJ2-5, with D possibly TRBD2 on 6 matching bases. V lost 6 bases and J lost 7, with 9 bases in between. CDR3 length equals 11 residues. Germline V gene data show CDR1 as MNHEY and CDR2 as SVGAGI. As DNA, the CDR3 is TGTGCCAGCAGCCAAGCGGGGACCCAGTACTTC. Translated, it gives CASSQAGTQYF.

The chain couples TRBV5-6 to TRBJ2-6, with TRBD1 matching over 8 bases. With 0 bases clipped from V and 2 bases from J, the junction kept 4 bases outside the gene matches. This CDR3 spans 17 amino acids. CDR1 is SGHDT, CDR2 YYEEEE, per germline. In DNA form, the CDR3 reads TGTGCCAGCAGCTTGGACAGGGGGATCACTGGGGCCAACGTCCTGACTTTC. Residues: CASSLDRGITGANVLTF.

The chain has TRBV30 and TRBJ1-1; D remains ambiguous. This CDR3 region has 13 residues. Trimming shortened V by 0 bases and J by 5 bases, and 10 bases separated the two germline ends. Germline CDR1 is GTSNPN and CDR2 is SVGIG (reference sequence). CDR3 sequence reads: CAWSVGARTEAFF. The CDR3 DNA follows: TGTGCCTGGAGTGTCGGTGCACGAACTGAAGCTTTCTTT.

The chain is built from TRBV7-9 and TRBJ2-5; D is tentatively TRBD1 or TRBD2 (5 bases each). The CDR3 totals 14 residues. Germline V gene sequence: CDR1 SEHNR, CDR2 FQNEAQ (reference sequence). V lost 1 base to trimming and J lost 5 bases, with 11 bases between them. In DNA form, the CDR3 reads TGTGCCAGCAGCTTAGGTGTGGGGGTTGAGACCCAGTACTTC. Amino acid sequence: CASSLGVGVETQYF.

For this clone: Being one base from a much bigger clone, this may be a read error. V is TRBV7-2 and J is TRBJ2-7; 11 positions match TRBD2. Germline trimming cut 5 bases from V and 2 bases from J; bases unmatched to any gene: 5. This CDR3 has 15 residues. The germline V gene encodes CDR1 SGHTA and CDR2 FQGNSA. The CDR3 sequence is CASSQPGLAAYEQYF. The CDR3 DNA reads as TGTGCCAGCAGCCAACCGGGACTAGCGGCCTACGAGCAGTACTTC. Combining the CDR3 with reference TRBV7-2 and TRBJ2-7 gives the whole variable domain GAGVSQSPSNKVTEKGKDVELRCDPISGHTALYWYRQSLGQGLEFLIYFQGNSAPDKSGLPSDRFSAERTGGSVSTLTIQRTQQEDSAVYLCASSQPGLAAYEQYFGPGTRLTVT.

This clone was observed a few times. The chain employs TRBV28 and TRBJ2-1; 8 positions match TRBD2. The CDR3 spans 16 residues. Trimming at V came to 6 bases and at J to 0 bases, leaving 7 bases not matched to a gene. From germline, CDR1 is MDHEN and CDR2 SYDVKM. The CDR3 protein is CASSNSGASSYNEQFF. The CDR3 DNA reads TGTGCCAGCAGCAATAGCGGGGCTAGCTCCTACAATGAGCAGTTCTTC.

The gene calls are TRBV7-9 and TRBJ2-1; maybe TRBD1 (7 bases). Germline V gene data show CDR1 as SEHNR and CDR2 as FQNEAQ (reference sequence). The CDR3 loop spans 16 amino acids. Trimming cost V 5 bases and J 5 bases, with 19 bases left between them. The CDR3 sequence is CASSRPTGRPDNEQFF. CDR3 coding DNA: TGTGCCAGCAGCCGCCCGACAGGGAGGCCGGACAATGAGCAGTTCTTC.

Only a few counts were recorded for this clone. CDR3 region: CASSSDRGLWTQYF. CDR3 sequence (DNA): TGTGCCAGCTCGTCAGACAGGGGGCTTTGGACCCAGTACTTC. The chain recombines TRBV18 with TRBJ2-5; TRBD1 matches at 10 bases. In germline, CDR1 is KGHSH, CDR2 LQKENI. The ends lost 6 bases at V and 7 bases at J; junction bases unmatched: 8. The CDR3 is 14 residues long.

This clone was observed a few times. The rearrangement links TRBV7-3 to TRBJ1-2, with 7 bases fitting TRBD1. The CDR3 covers 16 residues. Germline V lookup: CDR1 SGHTA, CDR2 FQGTGA. The ends lost 5 bases at V and 9 bases at J; junction bases unmatched: 18. CDR3 coding DNA: TGTGCCAGCAGCCCAAGAGGGGGCCGACAGCCCAACCGCTACACCTTC. Residues: CASSPRGGRQPNRYTF.

The chain uses TRBV5-1 and TRBJ2-3, with D possibly TRBD2 on 5 matching bases. V was shortened by 6 bases and J by 2 bases, with 7 bases between the two germline ends. The V gene's germline CDR1 is SGHRS and CDR2 YFSETQ. There are 12 residues in the CDR3. The CDR3 DNA sequence: TGCGCCAGCATGAGGGACACAGATACGCAGTATTTT. Its translation: CASMRDTDTQYF. Full variable domain (missing parts from reference TRBV5-1 and TRBJ2-3): KAGVTQTPRYLIKTRGQQVTLSCSPISGHRSVSWYQQTPGQGLQFLFEYFSETQRNKGNFPGRFSGRQFSNSRSEMNVSTLELGDSALYLCASMRDTDTQYFGPGTRLTVL.